This T cell receptor beta chain was recorded in a study of T cell responses to AZD1222 COVID-19 vaccine. Study findings and constraints: Of the AZD1222 recipients, only 5 or 6 were seropositive at baseline. Among spike-specific TCRs, nearly half reportedly target unmutated variant regions. Elevations in Spike-specific TCR breadth and depth followed administration of two AZD1222 doses. Donors in the cohort were predominantly white British and more often female, and clonal diversity was possibly underestimated.

This CDR3 is 15 amino acids long. Germline trimming cut 1 base from V and 7 bases from J; bases unmatched to any gene: 7. Germline CDR1 MNHNS, CDR2 SASEGT. Of note for this clone: As yet, its antigen is unknown.

The method was immunoSEQ multiplex PCR; TCRdb's version includes in-frame clones alone and lacks a portion of them. The sample contains about 100,000 clones, roughly 90% of which appear only once. This specimen was peripheral blood, taken on day 0 of AZD1222 vaccination. The chain joins TRBV6-1 to TRBJ2-5, with TRBD2 matching over 9 bases. The clonotype comes from an adult in good health. CDR3 sequence reads: CASSEGVAGVGTQYF. CDR3 coding DNA: TGTGCCAGCAGTGAAGGGGTAGCGGGAGTAGGGACCCAGTACTTC.